The T cell receptor (beta chain) under discussion was sequenced for a study of cytomegalovirus exposure and HLA in healthy donors. The V and J ends lost 3 bases and 7 bases, in that order; junction bases with no gene match: 10. CDR1 and CDR2 from the germline V gene are SGHNT and YYREEE (reference sequence). The CDR3 runs 15 residues. There are a few counts of this clone. Vbeta (60) and Jbeta (13) primers were used in the PCR. TCRdb's copy holds only in-frame clones and misses some; the assay was immunoSEQ multiplex PCR. Of some 130,000 clones listed, approximately 82% were seen once; the top ten hold 2% to 3%.

Material: PBMCs. The V and J genes are TRBV5-4 and TRBJ2-1, with 7 bases identical to TRBD1. This sequence originates from a man aged 50 to 60 in good health and CMV-seronegative. DNA for the CDR3: TGTGCCAGCAGCTCCTCGGACAGGTTGGGGAATGAGCAGTTCTTC. It translates to CASSSSDRLGNEQFF.